The rows below give T cell receptor beta chains drawn from one sample of a study of blood T cell repertoires in COVID-19. The protocol was immunoSEQ multiplex PCR, while the TCRdb copy is restricted to in-frame clones and leaves out a portion. The data contain around 330,000 clones, under 95% of them seen just once; the ten biggest clones take up around 2.5%. The sequencing sample was made of PBMCs or T cells enriched from blood (not recorded which). These receptors all come from a man in his 60s who had recovered from COVID-19. The CDR3 runs from the conserved cysteine through the conserved F or W. A D gene is named only where the DNA matches it firmly. Not every row has a clone size; where given, it reads once, few, many or a size class.

j_call	v_call	clone_size	d_call	cdr3_aa	cdr3_nt
TRBJ1-3	TRBV5-1	-	-	CASSFEASGNTIYF	TGCGCCAGCAGCTTCGAAGCGTCTGGAAACACCATATATTTT
TRBJ1-1	TRBV9	-	-	CASSASGLNTEAFF	TGTGCCAGCAGCGCATCAGGTTTAAACACTGAAGCTTTCTTT
TRBJ2-7	TRBV11-2	-	-	CASSPRAGGWERNEQYF	TGTGCCAGCAGCCCCCGGGCAGGTGGCTGGGAGCGGAACGAGCAGTACTTC
TRBJ2-7	TRBV11-2	-	TRBD2	CASSFPTSGRGAIAYEQYF	TGTGCCAGCAGCTTCCCGACTAGCGGGAGGGGTGCTATAGCCTACGAGCAGTACTTC
TRBJ2-3	TRBV9	-	-	CASSVDSISTDTQYF	TGTGCCAGCAGCGTGGACTCCATTAGCACAGATACGCAGTATTTT
TRBJ1-2	TRBV7-3	-	-	CASSYSQGGMDGYTF	TGTGCCAGCAGCTATAGTCAGGGTGGAATGGATGGCTACACCTTC
TRBJ2-1	TRBV9	-	TRBD2	CASSGESVAGGFEQFF	TGTGCCAGCAGCGGGGAAAGTGTAGCGGGAGGGTTTGAGCAGTTCTTC
TRBJ2-1	TRBV6-5	-	-	CASSYSGAGNEQFF	TGTGCCAGCAGTTACTCGGGAGCAGGTAATGAGCAGTTCTTC
TRBJ1-2	TRBV10-3	once	-	CAIISSPGSGYTF	TGTGCCATCATCTCCAGTCCCGGGAGTGGCTACACCTTC
TRBJ2-7	TRBV6-6	-	TRBD1	CASRRDRGPYEQYF	TGTGCCAGCAGAAGGGACAGAGGGCCCTACGAGCAGTACTTC
TRBJ1-3	TRBV19	-	TRBD1	CASSDWTGATYVYF	TGTGCCAGTAGTGACTGGACAGGGGCGACCTACGTATATTTT